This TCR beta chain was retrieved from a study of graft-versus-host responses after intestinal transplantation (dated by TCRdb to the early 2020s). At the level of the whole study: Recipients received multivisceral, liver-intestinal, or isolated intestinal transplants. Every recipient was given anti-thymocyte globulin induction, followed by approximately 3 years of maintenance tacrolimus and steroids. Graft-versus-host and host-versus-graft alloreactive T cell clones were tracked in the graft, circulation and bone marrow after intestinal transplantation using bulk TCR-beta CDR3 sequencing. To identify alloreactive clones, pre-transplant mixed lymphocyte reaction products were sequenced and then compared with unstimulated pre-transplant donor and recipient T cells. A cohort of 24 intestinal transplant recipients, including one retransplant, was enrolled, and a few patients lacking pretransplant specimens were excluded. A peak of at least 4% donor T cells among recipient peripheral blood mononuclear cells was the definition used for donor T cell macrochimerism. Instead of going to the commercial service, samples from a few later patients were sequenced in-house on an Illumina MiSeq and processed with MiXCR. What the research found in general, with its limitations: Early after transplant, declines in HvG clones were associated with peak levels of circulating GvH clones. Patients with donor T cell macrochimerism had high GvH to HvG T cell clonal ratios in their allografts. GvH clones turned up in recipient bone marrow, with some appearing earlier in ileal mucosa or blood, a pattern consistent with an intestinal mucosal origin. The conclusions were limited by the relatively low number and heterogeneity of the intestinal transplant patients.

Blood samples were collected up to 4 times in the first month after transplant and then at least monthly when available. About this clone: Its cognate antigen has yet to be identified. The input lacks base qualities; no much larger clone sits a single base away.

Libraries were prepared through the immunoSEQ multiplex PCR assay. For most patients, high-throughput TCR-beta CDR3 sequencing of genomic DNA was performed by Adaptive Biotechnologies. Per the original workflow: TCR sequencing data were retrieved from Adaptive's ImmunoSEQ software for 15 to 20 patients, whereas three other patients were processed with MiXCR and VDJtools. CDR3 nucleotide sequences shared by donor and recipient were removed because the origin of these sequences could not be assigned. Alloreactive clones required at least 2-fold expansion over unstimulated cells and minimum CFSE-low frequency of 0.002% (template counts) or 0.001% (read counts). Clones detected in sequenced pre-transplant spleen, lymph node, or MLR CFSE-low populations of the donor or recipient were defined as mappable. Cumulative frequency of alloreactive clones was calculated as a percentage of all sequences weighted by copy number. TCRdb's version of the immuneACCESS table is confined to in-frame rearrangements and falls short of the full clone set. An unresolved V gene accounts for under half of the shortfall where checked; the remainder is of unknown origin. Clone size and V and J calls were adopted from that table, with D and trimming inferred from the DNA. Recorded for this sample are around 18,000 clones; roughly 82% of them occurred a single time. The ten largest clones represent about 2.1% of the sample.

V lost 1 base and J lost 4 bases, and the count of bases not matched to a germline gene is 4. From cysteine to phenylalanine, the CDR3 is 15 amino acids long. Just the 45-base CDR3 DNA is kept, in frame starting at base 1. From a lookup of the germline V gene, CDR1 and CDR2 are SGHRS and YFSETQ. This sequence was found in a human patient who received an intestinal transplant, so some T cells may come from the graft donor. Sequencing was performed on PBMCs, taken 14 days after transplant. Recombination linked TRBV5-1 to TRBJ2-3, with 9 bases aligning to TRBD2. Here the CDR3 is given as CASSLPAGGPDTQYF. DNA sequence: TGCGCCAGCAGCTTGCCAGCGGGGGGCCCAGATACGCAGTATTTT.